Shown below are 32 T cell receptor beta chains from a single sample sequenced in a study of blood T cell repertoires in COVID-19. Assay: immunoSEQ multiplex PCR; the TCRdb copy retains only in-frame clones and omits some. The repertoire holds 67,000 or so clones, with 81% as singletons. Sample: peripheral blood. The origin of the receptors is a woman in her seventies with acute or convalescent COVID-19.

The chain carries TRBV6-5 and TRBJ1-1, with 8 positions matching TRBD1. CDR3 length: 14 amino acids. Germline lookup yields CDR1 MNHEY and CDR2 SVGAGI. Trimming cost V 5 bases and J 1 base; bases outside gene matches: 3. The CDR3 DNA is TGTGCCAGCAGTCCGACAGGGGCGAACACTGAAGCTTTCTTT. It encodes CASSPTGANTEAFF.

This clone turned up a few times. The gene calls are TRBV2 and TRBJ1-1; possible D gene TRBD1, 5 bases. The CDR3 is 15 amino acids. The germline V and J ends were trimmed by 4 bases and 1 base, with 13 bases remaining between them. CDR1 and CDR2 (germline): SNHLY, FYNNEI. In DNA form, the CDR3 reads TGTGCCAGCAGTGTCTGGGGCGGAGAGAACACTGAAGCTTTCTTT. Its protein is CASSVWGGENTEAFF.

CDR3: CASSKGGGGDRDYNEQFF. CDR3 in DNA: TGTGCCAGCAGCAAAGGAGGGGGCGGGGACAGAGACTACAATGAGCAGTTCTTC. This rearrangement joins TRBV21-1 to TRBJ2-1; the D call of TRBD1 is as the table states it, not checked on the DNA. TRBV21-1 is a pseudogene. The CDR3 runs to 18 residues.

The V gene is TRBV3-1 (or the pseudogene TRBV3-2), the J gene TRBJ2-4; 8 bases agree with TRBD1. This CDR3 region has 19 residues. Germline V gene sequence: CDR1 LGHDT, CDR2 YNNKEL (reference sequence). Losses at the gene ends were 10 bases for V and 5 bases for J; bases not matched to a gene: 25. The DNA of the CDR3 is TGTGCCACCCCACTCCACCTCGGACAGGGAGGTCTGGCCGAAAACATTCAGTACTTC. Amino acids: CATPLHLGQGGLAENIQYF.

The chain joins TRBV7-9 to TRBJ1-4, with 9 bases that match TRBD1. The CDR3 spans 18 residues. The germline CDR1 and CDR2 sequences are SEHNR and FQNEAQ (reference sequence). Losses at the gene ends were 5 bases for V and 4 bases for J; bases not matched to a gene: 14. The CDR3 region has the DNA TGTGCCAGCAGCCTAGGGTACTCTCGGACAGGGGTTAATGAAAAACTGTTTTTT. The encoded protein is CASSLGYSRTGVNEKLFF.

V gene TRBV7-2 combines with J gene TRBJ2-1, with D perhaps TRBD2 (5 bases). Per the germline V gene, CDR1 is SGHTA and CDR2 is FQGNSA. V was clipped by 4 bases and J by 15 bases, with 19 bases between them. This CDR3 has 13 residues. CDR3 coding DNA: TGTGCCAGCAGCTCGGACTCAAACCTACATTGGTTCTTC. Protein product: CASSSDSNLHWFF.

The chain uses TRBV7-8 and TRBJ2-7; D perhaps matches TRBD2 (5 bases). Germline-derived CDR1 and CDR2 are SGHVS and FQNEAQ. V lost 7 bases and J lost 2, with 21 bases in between. The CDR3 is made up of 16 amino acids. Here the CDR3 DNA reads TGTGCCAGCACGCCACAGACGGCGGGTCGAACCTACGAGCAGTACTTC. Amino acid sequence: CASTPQTAGRTYEQYF.

This chain uses TRBV27 with TRBJ2-1, with 8 positions matching TRBD2. Germline loops: CDR1 MNHEY, CDR2 SMNVEV (reference sequence). Trimming took 7 bases from V and 0 from J; bases not matched to a gene: 8. There are 16 residues in the CDR3. The CDR3 spells CASKGLAGSSYNEQFF. CDR3 nucleotides: TGTGCCAGCAAAGGGCTAGCGGGTTCCTCCTACAATGAGCAGTTCTTC.

This clone has a handful of counts. This rearrangement joins TRBV19 to TRBJ1-6, with D perhaps matching TRBD1 (6 bases). Trimming left V 4 bases short and J 7 bases short, with 14 bases between. This CDR3 comprises 15 residues. The germline gives CDR1 LNHDA, CDR2 SQIVND (reference sequence). The CDR3 region has the DNA TGTGCCAGTAGTACGCGACAGGTCACAAATTCACCCCTCCACTTT. This gives the protein CASSTRQVTNSPLHF. The whole variable domain, remainder taken from reference TRBV19 and TRBJ1-6, is DGGITQSPKYLFRKEGQNVTLSCEQNLNHDAMYWYRQDPGQGLRLIYYSQIVNDFQKGDIAEGYSVSREKKESFPLTVTSAQKNPTAFYLCASSTRQVTNSPLHFGNGTRLTVT.

The chain carries TRBV19 and TRBJ2-1; D ambiguous. This CDR3 region has 14 residues. Trimming cost V 3 bases and J 8 bases, with 14 bases left between them. In germline, CDR1 is LNHDA, CDR2 SQIVND (reference sequence). The CDR3 DNA reads TGTGCCAGTAGTATTTCGGCTAGTGGCCATGAGCAGTTCTTC. Protein product: CASSISASGHEQFF.

In the case of this clone: One junction end does not reproduce the germline sequence, and a read error may be involved. At the DNA level, this CDR3 is encoded by other sequences in the same sample as well. The chain employs TRBV5-1 and TRBJ2-3; D may be TRBD1 (6 bases). Germline CDR1 SGHRS, CDR2 YFSETQ. The CDR3 is 14 amino acids. CDR3 sequence: CASSLGTVTDTQYF. Here the CDR3 DNA reads TGCGCCAGCAGCTTGGGGACAGTCACAGATACACAGTATTTT.

The rearrangement uses TRBV6-6 and TRBJ2-5, with TRBD2 matching over 13 bases. This CDR3 region has 15 residues. Germline V gene data show CDR1 as MNHNY and CDR2 as SVGAGI (reference sequence). Trimming took 5 bases from V and 6 from J; bases not matched to a gene: 6. The CDR3 DNA follows: TGTGCCAGCAGTCCCACTAGCGGGAGGGCAAAGACCCAGTACTTC. Protein product: CASSPTSGRAKTQYF.

V gene TRBV5-1 combines with J gene TRBJ1-1; D not certain. The CDR3 covers 13 residues. Germline lookup yields CDR1 SGHRS and CDR2 YFSETQ. V was clipped by 2 bases and J by 5 bases, with 10 bases between them. The CDR3 spells CASSFGSFTEAFF. DNA for the CDR3: TGCGCCAGCAGCTTCGGGTCCTTTACTGAAGCTTTCTTT.

The chain recombines TRBV9 with TRBJ1-3, with D perhaps matching TRBD1 (5 bases). The germline V gene encodes CDR1 SGDLS and CDR2 YYNGEE. V lost 3 bases and J 0 bases, leaving 10 bases between the germline ends. CDR3 length: 15 residues. Here the CDR3 DNA reads TGTGCCAGCAGCGCTACAGGTTCCTCTGGAAACACCATATATTTT. Translated: CASSATGSSGNTIYF. Filled out from reference TRBV9 and TRBJ1-3, the complete variable domain reads DSGVTQTPKHLITATGQRVTLRCSPRSGDLSVYWYQQSLDQGLQFLIQYYNGEERAKGNILERFSAQQFPDLHSELNLSSLELGDSALYFCASSATGSSGNTIYFGEGSWLTVV.

This chain joins TRBV20-1 and TRBJ1-4, with a possible D match to TRBD1 (5 bases). The CDR3 is 15 residues long. The germline V and J ends were trimmed by 3 bases and 4 bases, with 15 bases remaining between them. From germline, CDR1 is DFQATT and CDR2 SNEGSKA (reference sequence). For the CDR3, the DNA is TGCAGTGCTAGTCTAGGGGCAGAGGTTAATGAAAAACTGTTTTTT. Its translation is CSASLGAEVNEKLFF.

The gene calls are TRBV10-3 and TRBJ2-1, with 10 bases that match TRBD2. Looked up from germline, CDR1 is ENHRY and CDR2 is SYGVKD. CDR3 length equals 11 residues. The V gene end was trimmed by 4 bases and the J gene end by 15 bases; junction bases not matched to a gene: 3. The CDR3 sequence is CAISGTSGSFF. CDR3 bases: TGTGCCATCAGTGGGACTAGCGGTTCGTTCTTC.

This clone has a single count. The chain combines TRBV28 with TRBJ2-6; unclear D gene. Trimming left V 3 bases short and J 0 bases short, with 12 bases between. This CDR3 is 17 amino acids long. The germline V gene encodes CDR1 MDHEN and CDR2 SYDVKM. CDR3 amino acids: CASSLRSYLSGANVLTF. CDR3 in DNA: TGTGCCAGCAGTTTGAGGTCCTACCTCTCTGGGGCCAACGTCCTGACTTTC.

V usage is TRBV9 and J usage is TRBJ2-1; 7 nucleotides line up with TRBD1. The length of the CDR3 is 16 residues. Unmatched junction bases numbered 8, after V lost 3 bases and J lost 2 bases. The germline V gene encodes CDR1 SGDLS and CDR2 YYNGEE. CDR3 sequence: CASSGTGQGAYNEQFF. CDR3 DNA: TGTGCCAGCAGCGGCACAGGGCAGGGGGCCTACAATGAGCAGTTCTTC.

The chain joins TRBV6-2 or TRBV6-3 to TRBJ1-1; perhaps TRBD1 as D (6 bases). Germline values: CDR1 MNHEY, CDR2 SVGEGT. This CDR3 is built from 14 residues. V was pared by 0 bases and J by 2 bases, with 7 bases between. The DNA of the CDR3 is TGTGCCAGCAGTTACTCGGGGGCTAACACTGAAGCTTTCTTT. It translates to CASSYSGANTEAFF.

This chain links TRBV5-8 with TRBJ2-6; 7 bases map to TRBD1. Germline V gene data show CDR1 as SGHTS and CDR2 as YDEGEE. Unmatched junction bases numbered 3, after V lost 2 bases and J lost 4 bases. The CDR3 is made up of 15 amino acids. CDR3 residues: CASSFGQVGANVLTF. CDR3 DNA: TGTGCCAGCAGCTTTGGACAGGTGGGGGCCAACGTCCTGACTTTC. Full variable domain (missing parts from reference TRBV5-8 and TRBJ2-6): EAGVTQSPTHLIKTRGQQATLRCSPISGHTSVYWYQQALGLGLQFLLWYDEGEERNRGNFPPRFSGRQFPNYSSELNVNALELEDSALYLCASSFGQVGANVLTFGAGSRLTVL.

There are a few counts of this clone. V gene TRBV6-2 or TRBV6-3 combines with J gene TRBJ2-1, with 9 bases identical to TRBD1. There are 19 residues in the CDR3. The ends lost 4 bases at V and 0 bases at J; junction bases unmatched: 13. The V gene's germline CDR1 is MNHEY and CDR2 SVGEGT. The CDR3 DNA reads TGTGCCAGCAGTTTCACAGGGGGCAAGTCGCATAGCTCCTACAATGAGCAGTTCTTC. It specifies CASSFTGGKSHSSYNEQFF.

The chain carries TRBV19 and TRBJ1-1, with D uncertain. Trimming cost V 7 bases and J 5 bases, with 14 bases left between them. This CDR3 contains 13 residues. Germline values: CDR1 LNHDA, CDR2 SQIVND (reference sequence). The CDR3 DNA is TGTGCCAGTACCCTTGTGGGAGGGACTGAAGCTTTCTTT. Translation gives CASTLVGGTEAFF.

In this sample, this clone turned up a few times. J is TRBJ1-1 and V is TRBV6-6, with 8 bases matching TRBD1. The V segment lost 11 bases and the J segment 5 bases; nucleotides outside the gene matches: 10. The CDR3 totals 13 residues. The germline gives CDR1 MNHNY, CDR2 SVGAGI (reference sequence). CDR3 loop: CAANGQGGTEAFF. The CDR3, as DNA: TGTGCCGCCAATGGACAGGGTGGAACTGAAGCTTTCTTT.

The chain is built from TRBV27 and TRBJ2-7; D is uncertain. Germline-derived CDR1 and CDR2 are MNHEY and SMNVEV (reference sequence). The CDR3 consists of 14 residues. Here the CDR3 reads CATSRYPYSYEQYF. CDR3 DNA sequence: TGTGCTACCAGCAGGTACCCCTACTCCTACGAGCAGTACTTC.

The chain couples TRBV11-1 to TRBJ1-4; 8 bases agree with TRBD1. Germline trimming cut 5 bases from V and 7 bases from J; bases unmatched to any gene: 9. The CDR3 totals 15 residues. The germline V gene has CDR1 SGHAT and CDR2 FQDESV (reference sequence). The CDR3 spells CASSHQGALGEKLFF. The CDR3 region has the DNA TGTGCCAGCAGCCATCAGGGGGCCTTAGGTGAAAAACTGTTTTTT.

The J gene is TRBJ1-6, the V gene TRBV6-6; 8 nucleotides line up with TRBD1. The ends lost 5 bases at V and 9 bases at J; junction bases unmatched: 6. Germline V gives CDR1 MNHNY, CDR2 SVGAGI (reference sequence). The CDR3 runs 14 residues. In DNA form, the CDR3 reads TGTGCCAGCAGTGGGGGGACAGGTAGTTCACCCCTCCACTTT. It specifies CASSGGTGSSPLHF.

The CDR3 region has the DNA TGTGCCAGCAGTGAATTGACAGGCCTCAACACTGAAGCTTTCTTT. Translation: CASSELTGLNTEAFF. The chain is built from TRBV6-1 and TRBJ1-1; a possible D gene is TRBD1 (6 bases). The CDR3 is 15 amino acids. Germline loops: CDR1 MNHNS, CDR2 SASEGT. The V end lost 2 bases, the J end lost 2 bases, and 12 bases lay between the germline ends.

The count of this clone is one. The V gene is TRBV19, the J gene TRBJ2-3, with 8 positions matching TRBD1. Germline V gene sequence: CDR1 LNHDA, CDR2 SQIVND (reference sequence). V was pared by 10 bases and J by 0 bases, with 3 bases of the junction left unmatched. The CDR3 spans 13 residues. The CDR3 DNA reads TGTGCCACTCGGACAGGGAGCACAGATACGCAGTATTTT. Translated, it gives CATRTGSTDTQYF.

In this sample, this clone is medium-sized. The gene calls are TRBV4-1 and TRBJ1-1, with 9 bases matching TRBD1. Per the germline V gene, CDR1 is MGHRA and CDR2 is YSYEKL. This CDR3 is built from 15 residues. Trimming removed 5 bases from V and 5 bases from J; junction bases left unmatched: 9. The CDR3 spells CASSTLTGGRTEAFF. DNA of the CDR3: TGCGCCAGCAGCACCCTGACAGGGGGTAGGACTGAAGCTTTCTTT.

J is TRBJ1-6 and V is TRBV6-6; D unresolved. The CDR3 is made up of 15 amino acids. The V end lost 8 bases, the J end lost 5 bases, and 16 bases lay between the germline ends. Looked up from germline, CDR1 is MNHNY and CDR2 is SVGAGI (reference sequence). The CDR3 coding sequence is TGTGCCAGCGATTCGGCCGGGAGAGATAATTCACCCCTCCACTTT. This translates into CASDSAGRDNSPLHF.

This chain joins TRBV29-1 and TRBJ2-5; the D is unclear. Germline V gene lookup returns CDR1 SQVTM and CDR2 ANQGSEA. Between the trimmed V and J ends, which lost 0 bases and 4 bases, there was a span of 3 bases. The CDR3 contains 11 residues. The chain's CDR3 is CSVEDRETQYF. For the CDR3, the DNA is TGCAGCGTTGAAGATAGAGAGACCCAGTACTTC.

This clone was observed a single time. J is TRBJ1-3 and V is TRBV18; no reliable D call. In germline, CDR1 is KGHSH, CDR2 LQKENI. Deletions cut 0 bases from V and 0 bases from J, with 6 bases between. CDR3 length: 15 residues. CDR3 amino acids: CASSPPAYSGNTIYF. In DNA, the CDR3 is TGTGCCAGCTCACCACCAGCCTACTCTGGAAACACCATATATTTT.